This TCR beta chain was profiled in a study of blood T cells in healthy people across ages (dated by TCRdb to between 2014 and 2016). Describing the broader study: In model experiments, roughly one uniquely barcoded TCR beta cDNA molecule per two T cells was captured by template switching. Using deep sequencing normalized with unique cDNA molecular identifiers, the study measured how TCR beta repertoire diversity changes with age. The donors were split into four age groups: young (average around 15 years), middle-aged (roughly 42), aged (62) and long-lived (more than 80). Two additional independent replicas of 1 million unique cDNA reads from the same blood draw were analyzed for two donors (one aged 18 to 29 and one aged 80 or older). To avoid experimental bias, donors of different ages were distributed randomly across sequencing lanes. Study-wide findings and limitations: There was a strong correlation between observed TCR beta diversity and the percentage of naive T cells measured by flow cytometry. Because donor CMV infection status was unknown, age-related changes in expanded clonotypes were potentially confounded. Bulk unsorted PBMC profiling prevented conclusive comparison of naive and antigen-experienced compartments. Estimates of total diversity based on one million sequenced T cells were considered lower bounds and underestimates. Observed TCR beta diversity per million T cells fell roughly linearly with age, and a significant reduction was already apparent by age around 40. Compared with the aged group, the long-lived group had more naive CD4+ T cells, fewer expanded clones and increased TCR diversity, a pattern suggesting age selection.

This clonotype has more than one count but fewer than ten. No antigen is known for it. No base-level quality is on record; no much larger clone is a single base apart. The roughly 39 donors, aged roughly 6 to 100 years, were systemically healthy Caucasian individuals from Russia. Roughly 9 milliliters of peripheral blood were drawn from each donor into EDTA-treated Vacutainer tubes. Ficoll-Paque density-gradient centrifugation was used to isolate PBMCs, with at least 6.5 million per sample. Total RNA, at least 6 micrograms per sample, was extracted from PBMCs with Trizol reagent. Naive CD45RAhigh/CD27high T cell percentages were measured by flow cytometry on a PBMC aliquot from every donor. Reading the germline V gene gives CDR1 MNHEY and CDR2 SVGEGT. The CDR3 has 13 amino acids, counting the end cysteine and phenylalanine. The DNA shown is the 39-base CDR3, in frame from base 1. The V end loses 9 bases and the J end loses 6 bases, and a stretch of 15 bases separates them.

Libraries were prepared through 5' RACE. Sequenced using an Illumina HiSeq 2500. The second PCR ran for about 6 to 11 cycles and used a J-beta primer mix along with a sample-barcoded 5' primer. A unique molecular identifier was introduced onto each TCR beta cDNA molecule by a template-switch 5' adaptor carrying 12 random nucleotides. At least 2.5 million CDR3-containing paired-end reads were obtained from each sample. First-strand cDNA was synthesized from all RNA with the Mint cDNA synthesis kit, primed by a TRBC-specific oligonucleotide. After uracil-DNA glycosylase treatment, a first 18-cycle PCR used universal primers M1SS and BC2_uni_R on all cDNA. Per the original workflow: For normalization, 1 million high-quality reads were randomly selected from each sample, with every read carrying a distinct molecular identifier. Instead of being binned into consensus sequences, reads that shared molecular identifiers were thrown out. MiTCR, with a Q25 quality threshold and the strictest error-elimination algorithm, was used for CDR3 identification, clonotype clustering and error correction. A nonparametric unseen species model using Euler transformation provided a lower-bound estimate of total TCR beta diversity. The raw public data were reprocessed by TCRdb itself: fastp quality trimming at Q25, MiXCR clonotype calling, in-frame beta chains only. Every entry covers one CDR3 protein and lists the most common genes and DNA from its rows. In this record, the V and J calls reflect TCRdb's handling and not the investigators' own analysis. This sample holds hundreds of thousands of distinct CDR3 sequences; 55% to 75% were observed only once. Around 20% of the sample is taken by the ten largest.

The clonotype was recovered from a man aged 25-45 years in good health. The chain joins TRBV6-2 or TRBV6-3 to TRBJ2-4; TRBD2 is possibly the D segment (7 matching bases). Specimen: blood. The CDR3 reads CARPQGGRNIQYF. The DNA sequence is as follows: TGTGCCAGACCACAGGGAGGGCGAAACATTCAGTACTTC.